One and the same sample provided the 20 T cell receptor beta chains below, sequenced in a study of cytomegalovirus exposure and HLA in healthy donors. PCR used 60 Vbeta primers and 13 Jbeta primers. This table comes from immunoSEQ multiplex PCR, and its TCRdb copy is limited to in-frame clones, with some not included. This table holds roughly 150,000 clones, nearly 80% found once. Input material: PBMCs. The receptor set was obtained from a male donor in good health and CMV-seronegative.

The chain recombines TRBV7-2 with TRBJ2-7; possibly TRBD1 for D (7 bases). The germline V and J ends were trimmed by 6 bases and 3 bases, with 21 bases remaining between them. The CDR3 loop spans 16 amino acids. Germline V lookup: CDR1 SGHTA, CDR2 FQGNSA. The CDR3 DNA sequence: TGTGCCAGCAGGCCCAGTTCGGGGGACAGCCGCTACGAGCAGTACTTC. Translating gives CASRPSSGDSRYEQYF.

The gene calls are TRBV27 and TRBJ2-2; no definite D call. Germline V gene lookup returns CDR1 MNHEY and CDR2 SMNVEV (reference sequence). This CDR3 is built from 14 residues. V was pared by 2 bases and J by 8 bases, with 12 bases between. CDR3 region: CASSLSTASGELFF. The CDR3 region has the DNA TGTGCCAGCAGTTTAAGCACCGCGAGTGGGGAGCTGTTTTTT.

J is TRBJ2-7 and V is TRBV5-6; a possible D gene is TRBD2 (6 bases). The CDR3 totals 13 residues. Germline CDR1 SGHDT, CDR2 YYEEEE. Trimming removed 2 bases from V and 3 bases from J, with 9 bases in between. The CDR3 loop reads CASSFPEGYEQYF. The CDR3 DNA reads TGTGCCAGCAGCTTCCCGGAGGGCTACGAGCAGTACTTC.

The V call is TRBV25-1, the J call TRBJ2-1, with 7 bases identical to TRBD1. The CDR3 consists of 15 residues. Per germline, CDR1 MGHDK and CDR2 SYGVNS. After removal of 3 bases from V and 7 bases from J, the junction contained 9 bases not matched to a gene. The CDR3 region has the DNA TGTGCCAGCAGTGATCCAGTGGACAGGTATAATGAGCAGTTCTTC. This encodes CASSDPVDRYNEQFF.

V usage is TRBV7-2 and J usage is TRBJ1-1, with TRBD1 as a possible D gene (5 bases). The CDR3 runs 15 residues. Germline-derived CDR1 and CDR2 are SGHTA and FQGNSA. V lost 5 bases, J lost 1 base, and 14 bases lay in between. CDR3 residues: CASSLYRTKNTEAFF. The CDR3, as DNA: TGTGCCAGCAGCCTCTACAGGACTAAGAACACTGAAGCTTTCTTT.

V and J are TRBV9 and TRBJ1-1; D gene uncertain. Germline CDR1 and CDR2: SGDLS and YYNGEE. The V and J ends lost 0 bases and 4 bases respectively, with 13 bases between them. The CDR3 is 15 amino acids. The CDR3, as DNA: TGTGCCAGCAGCGTAGAGTTTCGAGGAGGCACTGAAGCTTTCTTT. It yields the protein CASSVEFRGGTEAFF.

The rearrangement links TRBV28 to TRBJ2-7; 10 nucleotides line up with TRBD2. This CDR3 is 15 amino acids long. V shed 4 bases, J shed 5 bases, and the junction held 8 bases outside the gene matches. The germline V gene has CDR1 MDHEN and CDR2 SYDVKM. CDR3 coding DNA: TGTGCCAGCAGTTCTATAGCGGGAGGAATCAACGAGCAGTACTTC. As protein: CASSSIAGGINEQYF.

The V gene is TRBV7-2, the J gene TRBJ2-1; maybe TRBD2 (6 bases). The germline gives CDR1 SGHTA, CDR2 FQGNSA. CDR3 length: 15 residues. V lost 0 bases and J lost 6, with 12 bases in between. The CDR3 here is CASSLAFSGSNEQFF. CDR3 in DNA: TGTGCCAGCAGCTTAGCCTTTAGCGGCTCCAATGAGCAGTTCTTC.

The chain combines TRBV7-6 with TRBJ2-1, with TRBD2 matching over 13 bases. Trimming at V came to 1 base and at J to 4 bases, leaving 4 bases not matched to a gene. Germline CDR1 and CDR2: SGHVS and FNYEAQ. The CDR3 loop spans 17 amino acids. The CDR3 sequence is CASSLGTSGGLYNEQFF. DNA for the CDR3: TGTGCCAGCAGCTTAGGGACTAGCGGGGGTCTATACAATGAGCAGTTCTTC.

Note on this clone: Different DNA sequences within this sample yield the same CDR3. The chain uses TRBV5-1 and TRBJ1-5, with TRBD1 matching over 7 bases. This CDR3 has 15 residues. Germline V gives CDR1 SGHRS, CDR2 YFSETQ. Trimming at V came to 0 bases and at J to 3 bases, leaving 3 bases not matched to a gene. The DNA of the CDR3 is TGCGCCAGCAGCTTGGGGACAGGTCCCAATCAGCCCCAGCATTTT. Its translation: CASSLGTGPNQPQHF.

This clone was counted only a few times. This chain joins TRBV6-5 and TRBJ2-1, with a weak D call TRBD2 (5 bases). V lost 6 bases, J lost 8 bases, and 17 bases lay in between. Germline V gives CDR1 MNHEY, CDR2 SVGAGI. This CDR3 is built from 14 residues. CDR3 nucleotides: TGTGCCAGCAGGCGGGTAGTGGGGTCCGATGAGCAGTTCTTC. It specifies CASRRVVGSDEQFF.

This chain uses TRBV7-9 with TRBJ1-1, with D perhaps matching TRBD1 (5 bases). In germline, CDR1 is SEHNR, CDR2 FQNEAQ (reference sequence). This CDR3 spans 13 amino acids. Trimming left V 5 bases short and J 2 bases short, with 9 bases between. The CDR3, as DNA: TGTGCCAGCAGCGGCAGGGATAACACTGAAGCTTTCTTT. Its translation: CASSGRDNTEAFF. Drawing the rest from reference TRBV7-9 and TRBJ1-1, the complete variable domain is DTGVSQNPRHKITKRGQNVTFRCDPISEHNRLYWYRQTLGQGPEFLTYFQNEAQLEKSRLLSDRFSAERPKGSFSTLEIQRTEQGDSAMYLCASSGRDNTEAFFGQGTRLTVV.

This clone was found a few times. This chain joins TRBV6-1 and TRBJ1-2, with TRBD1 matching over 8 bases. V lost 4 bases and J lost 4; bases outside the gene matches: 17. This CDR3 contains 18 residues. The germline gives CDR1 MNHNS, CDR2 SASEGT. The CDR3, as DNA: TGTGCCAGCAGTGGGCTGCGGACAGGGCGGTTAGGGTCCTATGGCTACACCTTC. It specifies CASSGLRTGRLGSYGYTF.

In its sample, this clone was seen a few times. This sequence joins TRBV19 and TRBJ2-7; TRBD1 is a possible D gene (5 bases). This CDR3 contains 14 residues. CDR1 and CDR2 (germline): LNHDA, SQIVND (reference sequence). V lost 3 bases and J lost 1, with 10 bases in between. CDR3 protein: CASSIPDRSYEQYF. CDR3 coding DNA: TGTGCCAGTAGTATTCCCGACAGATCCTACGAGCAGTACTTC.

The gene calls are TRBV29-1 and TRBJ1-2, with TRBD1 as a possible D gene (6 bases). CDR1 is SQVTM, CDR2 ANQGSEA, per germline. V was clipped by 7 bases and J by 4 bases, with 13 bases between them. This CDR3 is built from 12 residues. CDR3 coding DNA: TGCAGCGCCGCTCCGGACAGCTATGGCTACACCTTC. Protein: CSAAPDSYGYTF.

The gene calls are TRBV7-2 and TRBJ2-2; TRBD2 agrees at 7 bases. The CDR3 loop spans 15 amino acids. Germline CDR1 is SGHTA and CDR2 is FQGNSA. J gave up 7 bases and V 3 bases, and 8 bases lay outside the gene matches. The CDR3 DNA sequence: TGTGCCAGCAGCTTTGCCGGGACTACCAGCGGGGAGCTGTTTTTT. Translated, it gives CASSFAGTTSGELFF.

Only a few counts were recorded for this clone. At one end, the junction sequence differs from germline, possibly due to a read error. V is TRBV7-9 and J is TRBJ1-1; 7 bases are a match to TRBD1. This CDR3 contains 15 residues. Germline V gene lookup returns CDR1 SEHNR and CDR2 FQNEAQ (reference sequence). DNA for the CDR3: TGTTCCAGCAGCTCCTGGGACAGCATGAACACTGAAGCTTTCTTT. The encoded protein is CSSSSWDSMNTEAFF. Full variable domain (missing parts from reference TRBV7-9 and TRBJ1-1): DTGVSQNPRHKITKRGQNVTFRCDPISEHNRLYWYRQTLGQGPEFLTYFQNEAQLEKSRLLSDRFSAERPKGSFSTLEIQRTEQGDSAMYLCSSSSWDSMNTEAFFGQGTRLTVV.

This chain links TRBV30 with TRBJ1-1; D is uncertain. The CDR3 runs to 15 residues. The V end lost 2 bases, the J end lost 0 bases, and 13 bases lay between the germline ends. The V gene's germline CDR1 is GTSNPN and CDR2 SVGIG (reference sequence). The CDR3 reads CAWSSTETMNTEAFF. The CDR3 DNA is TGTGCCTGGAGTTCTACAGAAACCATGAACACTGAAGCTTTCTTT.

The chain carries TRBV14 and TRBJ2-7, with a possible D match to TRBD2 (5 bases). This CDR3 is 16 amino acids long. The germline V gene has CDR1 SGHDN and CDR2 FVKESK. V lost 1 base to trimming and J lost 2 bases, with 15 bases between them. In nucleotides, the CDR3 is TGTGCCAGCAGCCAAGGAGTTGGACTGCCCGCCTACGAGCAGTACTTC. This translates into CASSQGVGLPAYEQYF.

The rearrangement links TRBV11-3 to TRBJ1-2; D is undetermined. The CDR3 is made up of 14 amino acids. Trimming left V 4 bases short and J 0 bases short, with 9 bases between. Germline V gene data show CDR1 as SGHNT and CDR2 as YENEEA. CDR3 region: CASSSQETNYGYTF. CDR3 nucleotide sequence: TGTGCCAGCAGCTCCCAGGAAACTAACTATGGCTACACCTTC.